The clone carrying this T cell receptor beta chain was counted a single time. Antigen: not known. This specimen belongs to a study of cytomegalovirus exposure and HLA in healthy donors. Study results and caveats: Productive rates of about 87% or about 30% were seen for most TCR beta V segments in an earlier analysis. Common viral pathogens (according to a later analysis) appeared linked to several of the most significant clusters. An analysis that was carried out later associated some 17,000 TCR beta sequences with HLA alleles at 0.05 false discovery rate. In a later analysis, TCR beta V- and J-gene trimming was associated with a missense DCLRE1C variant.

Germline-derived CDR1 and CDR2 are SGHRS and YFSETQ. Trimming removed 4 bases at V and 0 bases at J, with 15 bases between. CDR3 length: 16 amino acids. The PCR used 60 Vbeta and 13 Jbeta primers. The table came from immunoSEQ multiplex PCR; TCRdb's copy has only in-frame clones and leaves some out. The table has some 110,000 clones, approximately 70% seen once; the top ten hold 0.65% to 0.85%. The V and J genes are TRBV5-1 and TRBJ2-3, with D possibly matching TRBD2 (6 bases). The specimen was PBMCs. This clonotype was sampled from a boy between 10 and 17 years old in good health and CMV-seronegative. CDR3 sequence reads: CASSPIAVPSTDTQYF. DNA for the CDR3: TGCGCCAGCAGCCCGATAGCGGTTCCTAGCACAGATACGCAGTATTTT.